This TCR beta chain appears in the sequencing data of a study of CXCR3-negative and CXCR3-positive naive CD8 T cells. UMI-labeled 5' RACE yielded the TRB cDNA libraries. TCRdb re-called the 5' RACE reads and catalogs CDR3 proteins one per entry, DNA excluded. The sample table sets out some 130,000 distinct CDR3 sequences. The CDR3 is 16 residues long. Germline-derived CDR1 and CDR2 are GTSNPN and SVGIG (reference sequence). The chain uses TRBV30 and TRBJ1-2. Material for sequencing was naive CXCR3- CD8+ T cells from blood. Subset given: CD45RO-CCR7+CD27+CD95- naive CD8+ T cells lacking CXCR3 (TNR3-). The source is a human donor in good health. Some clones in this sample may be carry-over from other donors' samples. The CDR3 sequence is CAWSVIGRPTNYGYTF. The full variable domain, in which reference TRBV30 and TRBJ1-2 provide the parts outside the CDR3, is SQTIHQWPATLVQPVGSPLSLECTVEGTSNPNLYWYRQAAGRGLQLLFYSVGIGQISSEVPQNLSASRPQDRQFILSSKKLLLSDSGFYLCAWSVIGRPTNYGYTFGSGTRLTVV.